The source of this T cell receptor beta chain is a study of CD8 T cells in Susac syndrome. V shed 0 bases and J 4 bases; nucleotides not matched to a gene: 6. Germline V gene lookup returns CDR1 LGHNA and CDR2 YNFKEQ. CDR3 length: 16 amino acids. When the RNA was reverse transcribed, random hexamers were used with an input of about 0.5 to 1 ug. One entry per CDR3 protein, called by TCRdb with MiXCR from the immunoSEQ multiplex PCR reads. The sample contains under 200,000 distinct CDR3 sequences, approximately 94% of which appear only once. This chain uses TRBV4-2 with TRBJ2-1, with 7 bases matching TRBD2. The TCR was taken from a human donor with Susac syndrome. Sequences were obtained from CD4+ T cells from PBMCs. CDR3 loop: CASSQDSGGGYNEQFF. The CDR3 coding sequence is TGTGCCAGCAGCCAAGATAGTGGGGGGGGTTACAATGAGCAGTTCTTC.